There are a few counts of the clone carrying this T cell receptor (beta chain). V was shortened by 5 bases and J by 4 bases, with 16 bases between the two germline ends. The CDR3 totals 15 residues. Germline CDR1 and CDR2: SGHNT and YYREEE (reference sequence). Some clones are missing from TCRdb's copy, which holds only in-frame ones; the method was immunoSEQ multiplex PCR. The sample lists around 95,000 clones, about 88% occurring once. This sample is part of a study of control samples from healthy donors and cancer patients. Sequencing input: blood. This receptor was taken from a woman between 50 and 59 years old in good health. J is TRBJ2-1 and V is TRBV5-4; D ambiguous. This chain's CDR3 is CASSPGGMAYNEQFF. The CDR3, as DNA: TGTGCCAGCAGTCCCGGTGGGATGGCGTACAATGAGCAGTTCTTC.